This entry is about one T cell receptor (beta chain). Many counts were recorded for this clonotype. The antigen it recognizes is unknown. It has no much larger one-base neighbor in the sample; base qualities were not kept. This entry belongs to a study of spatial heterogeneity in lung cancer (dated by TCRdb to about 2019). A note on the overall study: Beta-chain transcripts were consistently detected in greater numbers than alpha-chain transcripts, which likely reflects a higher abundance of beta-chain transcripts. A strong correlation was found between TCR transcript counts in tumor regions and a T cell transcriptional module score from matched bulk RNA-seq. In the raw uncorrected reads, each unique combination of TCR and UMI appeared more than ten times on average. The study linked features of the TCR repertoire to counts of nonsynonymous mutations, which were determined by whole-exome sequencing of tumor tissue. At surgery, 220 tumor regions, 64 matched nontumor lung samples and 56 PBMC samples were TCR-sequenced for both alpha and beta chains. In non-small cell lung cancer, the study made a quantitative comparison of TCR alpha and beta repertoires among multiple tumor regions, matched nontumor lung and blood.

The time point label on this specimen signifies: sample taken at primary tumor resection. Donors were 70 or so patients with early-stage, untreated non-small cell lung cancer from the lung TRACERx cohort. For TCR sequencing, whole RNA was extracted from tumor and nontumor lung tissue, or from cryopreserved PBMC samples, and no cell sorting was done. A patient was chosen for TCR sequencing only when enough RNA was available from at least two tumor regions. Before selection, tumor and adjacent nontumor lung specimens were reviewed by a lung pathologist. Including the terminal cysteine and phenylalanine, the CDR3 comprises 14 residues. Solely the CDR3 DNA is kept, with 42 bases framed from the first base. V gives up 6 bases and J gives up 8 bases, and the segment between their germline ends measures 20 bases. Sequences DFQATT (CDR1) and SNEGSKA (CDR2) are obtained from the germline V gene (reference sequence).

The library was obtained by 5' RACE. TCRdb lists the instrument as NextSeq 500. To allow correction of PCR and sequencing errors, the TCR library protocol tagged every TCR cDNA molecule with a unique molecular identifier. The source study handled its data this way. Decombinator tools were used for TCR identification, UMI-based error correction and CDR3 extraction. TCRs above a frequency of 2 per 1,000, corresponding to the top 1% of the tumor frequency distribution, were defined as expanded. Expanded tumor TCRs were classed as regional if statistically deemed absent (corrected P<0.05) from at least one tumor region, otherwise ubiquitous. Renyi diversity was computed with the R vegan package after each repertoire had been subsampled 100 times to 5,000 TCRs. CDR3 similarity networks were built from amino acid triplet string-kernel similarity, connecting CDR3s with pairwise similarity above 0.82. The raw public reads went through TCRdb reprocessing: fastp at Q25, MiXCR clone calling, in-frame beta chains kept. When rows share a CDR3 protein, they turn into one entry using the most common DNA and genes. These V and J calls originate from TCRdb's pipeline instead of the authors' own analysis. The table for this sample lists 5,000 to 6,500 distinct CDR3 sequences; roughly 7.8% of them were counted only once. Together, the top ten hold more than 15% of the sample.

Beyond this particular receptor, the publication reports: The number of expanded intratumoral alpha and beta TCRs correlated with the tumor nonsynonymous mutation count. TCR-seq was estimated to cover only roughly 7% of tumor T cells for alpha chains and 12% to 15% for beta chains. Confirming at a functional level the hypothesis that regional TCRs recognize regional mutations was considered to require additional single-cell paired TCR alpha and beta sequencing. Counts of ubiquitous and regional expanded TCRs correlated with counts of ubiquitous and regional nonsynonymous mutations, respectively.

Sample: lung tumor tissue, taken at surgery. This sequence was found in a female donor with early-stage non-small cell lung cancer. The V and J segments used are TRBV20-1 and TRBJ2-1; the D gene is perhaps TRBD2, on 6 matching bases. The CDR3 sequence is CSAITSFMGDEQFF. The DNA is as follows: TGCAGTGCCATCACTAGCTTTATGGGCGATGAGCAGTTCTTC.